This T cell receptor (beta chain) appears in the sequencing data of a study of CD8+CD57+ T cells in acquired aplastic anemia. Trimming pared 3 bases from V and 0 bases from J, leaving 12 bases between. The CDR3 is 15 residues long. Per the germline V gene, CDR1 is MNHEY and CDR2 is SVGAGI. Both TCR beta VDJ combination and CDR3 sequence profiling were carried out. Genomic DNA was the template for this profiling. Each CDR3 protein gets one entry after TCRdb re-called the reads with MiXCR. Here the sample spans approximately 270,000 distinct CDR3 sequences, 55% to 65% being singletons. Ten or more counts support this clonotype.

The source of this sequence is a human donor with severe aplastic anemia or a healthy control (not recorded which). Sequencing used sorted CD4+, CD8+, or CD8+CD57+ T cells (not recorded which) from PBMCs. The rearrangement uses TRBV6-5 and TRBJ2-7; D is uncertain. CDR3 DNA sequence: TGTGCCAGCAGTTATGCCCACAGCAGCTCCTACGAGCAGTACTTC. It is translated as CASSYAHSSSYEQYF.